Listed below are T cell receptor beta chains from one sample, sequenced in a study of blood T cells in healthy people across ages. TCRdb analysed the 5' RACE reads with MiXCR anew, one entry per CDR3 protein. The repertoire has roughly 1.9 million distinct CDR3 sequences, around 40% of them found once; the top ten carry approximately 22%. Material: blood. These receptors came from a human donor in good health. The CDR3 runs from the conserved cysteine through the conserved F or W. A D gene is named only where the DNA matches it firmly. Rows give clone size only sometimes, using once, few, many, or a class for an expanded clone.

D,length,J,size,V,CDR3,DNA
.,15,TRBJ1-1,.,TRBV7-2,CASSREGVVNTEAFF,TGTGCCAGCAGCCGTGAGGGTGTCGTGAACACTGAAGCTTTCTTT
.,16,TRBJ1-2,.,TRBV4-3,CASSQDLTGASYGYTF,TGCGCCAGCAGCCAAGATCTTACAGGAGCGTCTTATGGCTACACCTTC
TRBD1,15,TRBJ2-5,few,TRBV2,CASSAWTGPEETQYF,TGTGCCAGCAGTGCTTGGACAGGGCCAGAGGAGACCCAGTACTTC
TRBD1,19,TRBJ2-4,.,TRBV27,CASRPTGARFALAKNIQYF,TGTGCCAGCAGGCCGACAGGGGCGCGTTTCGCCCTGGCCAAAAACATTCAGTACTTC
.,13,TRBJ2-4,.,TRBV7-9,CASSLFQGDIQYF,TGTGCCAGCAGCCTCTTTCAAGGGGACATTCAGTACTTC
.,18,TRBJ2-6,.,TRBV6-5,CASSFTGTLNSGANILTF,TGTGCCAGCAGTTTTACCGGGACATTGAATTCTGGGGCCAACATCCTGACTTTC
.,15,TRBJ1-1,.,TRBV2,CASSREGQRGFGAFF,TGTGCCAGCAGTAGGGAAGGACAGAGGGGATTTGGGGCTTTCTTT
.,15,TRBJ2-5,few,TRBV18,CASSPPGGQGMGQYF,TGTGCCAGCTCACCACCAGGAGGGCAGGGTATGGGGCAGTACTTC
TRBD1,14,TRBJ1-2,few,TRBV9,CASSSGTGAGGGTF,TGTGCCAGCAGTTCCGGGACAGGGGCCGGAGGGGGCACCTTC
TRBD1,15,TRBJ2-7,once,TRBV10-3,CAISVIGTVSYEQYF,TGTGCCATCAGTGTGATCGGGACAGTTAGCTACGAGCAGTACTTC
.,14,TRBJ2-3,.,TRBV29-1,CSVDDREGGDTQYF,TGCAGCGTTGATGATAGGGAAGGTGGCGATACGCAGTATTTT
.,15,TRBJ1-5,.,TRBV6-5,CASSPSGTGGQPQHF,TGTGCCAGCAGTCCCAGCGGTACAGGCGGACAGCCCCAGCATTTT
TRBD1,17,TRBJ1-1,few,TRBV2,CASSDWKTGIGNTEAFF,TGTGCCAGCAGTGACTGGAAGACAGGGATCGGGAACACTGAAGCTTTCTTT
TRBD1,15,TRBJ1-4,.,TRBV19,CASRGQAATNEKLFF,TGTGCCAGTAGGGGACAGGCTGCAACTAATGAAAAACTGTTTTTT
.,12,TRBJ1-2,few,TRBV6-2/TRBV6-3,CASSYESRGYTF,TGTGCCAGCAGTTATGAGTCCCGTGGCTACACCTTC
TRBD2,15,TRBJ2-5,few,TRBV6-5,CASTKRGGLWETQYF,TGTGCCAGCACCAAGCGGGGGGGCCTCTGGGAGACCCAGTACTTC
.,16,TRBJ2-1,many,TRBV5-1,CASSQSNRLLYNEQFF,TGCGCCAGCAGCCAATCCAACAGGTTACTATACAATGAGCAGTTCTTC
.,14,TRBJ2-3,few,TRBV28,CASSSQGWTDTQYF,TGTGCCAGCAGTTCACAGGGTTGGACAGATACGCAGTATTTT
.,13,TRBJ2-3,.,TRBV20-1,CSARGVGVDTQYF,TGCAGTGCTAGAGGTGTTGGGGTAGATACGCAGTATTTT
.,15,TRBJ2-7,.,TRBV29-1,CSVERGIGISYEQYF,TGCAGCGTTGAAAGGGGGATCGGGATCTCCTACGAGCAGTACTTC
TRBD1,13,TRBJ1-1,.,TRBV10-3,CATQDRGDTEAFF,TGTGCCACCCAGGACAGGGGGGACACTGAAGCTTTCTTT
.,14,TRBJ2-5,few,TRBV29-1,CSVEDLAIQETQYF,TGCAGCGTTGAAGATCTGGCAATCCAAGAGACCCAGTACTTC
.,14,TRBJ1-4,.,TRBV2,CASTTRTGGEKLFF,TGTGCCAGCACAACCCGGACGGGAGGGGAAAAACTGTTTTTT
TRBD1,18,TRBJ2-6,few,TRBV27,CASSWTGQGSAGANVLTF,TGTGCCAGCAGTTGGACGGGACAGGGGTCCGCCGGGGCCAACGTCCTGACTTTC
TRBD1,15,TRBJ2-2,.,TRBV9,CASSARPGQSGELFF,TGTGCCAGCAGCGCTCGACCGGGACAGTCCGGGGAGCTGTTTTTT
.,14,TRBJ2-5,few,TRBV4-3,CASSLTAKQETQYF,TGCGCCAGCAGCCTAACGGCCAAGCAAGAGACCCAGTACTTC
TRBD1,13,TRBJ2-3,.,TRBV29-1,CSAPDRAADTLYF,TGCAGCGCCCCGGACAGGGCCGCGGATACGCTGTATTTT
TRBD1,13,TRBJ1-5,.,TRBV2,CASSGRGDQPQHF,TGTGCCAGCAGTGGCAGGGGGGATCAGCCCCAGCATTTT
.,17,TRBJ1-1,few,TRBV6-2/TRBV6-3,CASSYSITADMNTEAFF,TGTGCCAGCAGTTACTCGATAACAGCTGATATGAACACTGAAGCTTTCTTT
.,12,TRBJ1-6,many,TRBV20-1,CSARTTNSPLHF,TGCAGTGCCCGTACAACAAATTCACCCCTCCACTTT
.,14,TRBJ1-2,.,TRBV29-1,CSAPSGRSNYGYTF,TGCAGCGCTCCTTCAGGAAGATCTAACTATGGCTACACCTTC
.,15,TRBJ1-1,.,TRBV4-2,CASSQGGHSNTEAFF,TGTGCCAGCAGCCAAGGGGGTCACTCTAACACTGAAGCTTTCTTT
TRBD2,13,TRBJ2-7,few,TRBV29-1,CSGRPAGGYEQYF,TGCAGCGGACGTCCGGCGGGGGGCTACGAGCAGTACTTC
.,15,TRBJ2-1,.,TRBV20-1,CSALRRGNSYNEQFF,TGCAGTGCTCTACGCCGGGGTAACTCCTACAATGAGCAGTTCTTC
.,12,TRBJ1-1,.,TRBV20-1,CSASEGRGSAFF,TGCAGTGCTAGTGAGGGCCGGGGGTCAGCTTTCTTT
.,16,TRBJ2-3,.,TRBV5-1,CASSLAGVALTDTQYF,TGCGCCAGCAGCTTGGCCGGAGTAGCCCTAACAGATACGCAGTATTTT
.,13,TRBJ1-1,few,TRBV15,CATLPTRETEAFF,TGTGCCACCCTCCCCACCCGCGAGACTGAAGCTTTCTTT
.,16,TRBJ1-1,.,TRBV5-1,CASSFTGAGANTEAFF,TGCGCCAGCAGCTTCACGGGGGCAGGGGCGAACACTGAAGCTTTCTTT
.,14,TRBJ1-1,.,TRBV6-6,CASNPRNLNTEAFF,TGTGCCAGCAACCCTAGAAACTTGAACACTGAGGCTTTCTTT
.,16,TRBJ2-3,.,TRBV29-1,CSVDKRERTSTDTQYF,TGCAGCGTTGATAAAAGGGAGCGGACTAGCACAGATACGCAGTATTTT
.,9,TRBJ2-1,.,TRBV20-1,CSAGGEQFF,TGCAGTGCTGGCGGGGAGCAGTTCTTC
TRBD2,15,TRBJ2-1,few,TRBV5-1,CASSLRGLDYNEQFF,TGCGCCAGCAGCTTGAGAGGACTAGACTACAATGAGCAGTTCTTC
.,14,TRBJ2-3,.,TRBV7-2,CASIPSQVGDTQYF,TGTGCCAGCATCCCCTCCCAGGTGGGGGATACGCAGTATTTT
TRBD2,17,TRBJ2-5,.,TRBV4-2,CASSQVVLAGGRETQYF,TGTGCCAGCAGCCAAGTGGTGCTAGCGGGGGGAAGGGAGACCCAGTACTTC
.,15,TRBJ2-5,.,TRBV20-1,CSARGEQGYQETQYF,TGCAGTGCTAGAGGAGAACAGGGATATCAAGAGACCCAGTACTTC
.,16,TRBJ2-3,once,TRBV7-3,CASSRQLRGATDTQYF,TGTGCCAGCAGCAGACAACTGAGGGGGGCCACAGATACGCAGTATTTT